This T cell receptor beta chain was recorded in a study of blood T cell repertoires in COVID-19. Background on the study: Sites in the United States, Italy and Spain provided acute and convalescent COVID-19 samples. In each case, the material was cDNA or gDNA derived from T cells, B-cell-depleted T cells, or PBMCs.

Per germline, CDR1 LGHDT and CDR2 YNNKEL (reference sequence). Trimming pared 1 base from V and 4 bases from J, leaving 13 bases between. The CDR3 runs 15 residues. In the original processing: Amplified reference gene primers provided the basis for estimating nucleated cell counts. Produced via immunoSEQ multiplex PCR; TCRdb's table is partial and in-frame only. Clone size and V and J calls were adopted from that table, with D and trimming inferred from the DNA. Among some 150,000 clones, more than 65% were seen once, and the ten largest hold about 6.8%. This receptor was identified in a woman aged 50 to 60 in a cohort sampled during active or convalescent COVID-19. Sequences were obtained from peripheral blood. This chain connects TRBV3-1 (or the pseudogene TRBV3-2) to TRBJ1-2; the D is unclear. CDR3 in amino acids: CASSQGNSPIYGYTF. The CDR3 DNA reads as TGTGCCAGCAGCCAAGGAAACAGTCCGATCTATGGCTACACCTTC.